These T cell receptor beta chains were read from a single sample in a study of neurological immune-mediated disorders. TCRdb analysed the 5' RACE reads with MiXCR anew, one entry per CDR3 protein. This table has fewer than 20,000 distinct CDR3 sequences, around 15% appearing once. Sequenced sample: CD4+ T cells from blood. The source is a woman in her sixties or seventies with HTLV-1-associated myelopathy (HAM/TSP). Each CDR3 is given with its conserved first and last residue. Each record gives: V gene, clone size, J gene, D gene, CDR3 protein, CDR3 DNA. A D gene is named only where the DNA matches it firmly. Clone size is not always given. Where it is, it says once, few, many or a class for expanded clones.

>TRBV25-1|many|TRBJ2-5|-
CASSASRRQETQYF
TGTGCCAGCAGTGCGTCTAGGAGGCAAGAGACCCAGTACTTC
>TRBV12-3/TRBV12-4|many|TRBJ1-3|-
CASFFRDPGNTIYF
TGTGCCAGCTTCTTCCGGGACCCTGGAAACACCATATATTTT
>TRBV11-3|many|TRBJ2-3|TRBD2
CASSPRWTSGRDTQYF
TGTGCCAGCAGCCCACGGTGGACTAGCGGGAGGGATACGCAGTATTTT
>TRBV3-1|-|TRBJ1-1|-
CASIQGAWTFF
TGTGCCAGCATCCAAGGGGCCTGGACTTTCTTT
>TRBV7-2|-|TRBJ1-3|-
CASSFYICSAPRGGGNTIYF
-
>TRBV5-1|-|TRBJ1-4|-
CASRPQGPNEKLFF
TGCGCCAGCAGGCCTCAGGGTCCTAATGAAAAACTGTTTTTT
>TRBV6-5|many|TRBJ1-2|-
CASRPPGGPHGYTF
TGTGCCAGCAGACCCCCCGGGGGGCCTCATGGCTACACCTTC
>TRBV20-1|medium-sized|TRBJ2-2|TRBD2
CSAARGAGELFF
TGCAGTGCTGCCCGGGGGGCCGGGGAGCTGTTTTTT
>TRBV6-2/TRBV6-3|many|TRBJ1-6|-
CASSYSGDTARSPLHF
TGTGCCAGCAGTTATAGTGGGGACACAGCACGCTCACCCCTCCACTTT
>TRBV3-1|many|TRBJ2-7|TRBD1
CASSQGTGRTYEQYF
TGTGCCAGCAGCCAAGGGACAGGGAGGACCTACGAGCAGTACTTC
>TRBV20-1|-|TRBJ2-7|-
CSASSGEARYEQYF
TGCAGTGCTAGTAGCGGCGAGGCGAGGTACGAGCAGTACTTC
>TRBV9|many|TRBJ2-1|-
CASSVDDSPTQFF
TGTGCCAGCAGCGTAGACGACTCTCCAACGCAGTTCTTC
>TRBV6-2/TRBV6-3|-|TRBJ1-1|TRBD1
CASSPDRGNTEAFF
TGTGCCAGCAGCCCGGACAGGGGGAACACTGAAGCTTTCTTT
>TRBV20-1|many|TRBJ2-7|-
CSASGPETMQYF
TGCAGTGCTTCCGGGCCTGAAACGATGCAGTACTTC
>TRBV5-1|-|TRBJ1-4|-
CASSLTPTANEKLFF
TGCGCCAGCAGCTTGACTCCGACGGCTAATGAAAAACTGTTTTTT
>TRBV5-1|many|TRBJ1-2|-
CASSLGQSGGYTF
TGCGCCAGCAGCTTGGGACAGTCAGGAGGCTACACCTTC
>TRBV7-2|medium-sized|TRBJ2-1|-
CASSPKNEQFF
TGTGCCAGCAGCCCTAAGAATGAGCAGTTCTTC
>TRBV5-1|-|TRBJ2-5|-
CASSFYICSAADRGTSGTQYF
-
>TRBV5-1|many|TRBJ2-1|TRBD2
CASSPIAGGPSNEQFF
TGCGCCAGCAGCCCCATAGCGGGGGGGCCTTCAAATGAGCAGTTCTTC
>TRBV3-1|medium-sized|TRBJ2-5|-
CASSQDATRQETQYF
TGTGCCAGCAGCCAAGATGCGACCCGCCAAGAGACCCAGTACTTC
>TRBV12-3/TRBV12-4|many|TRBJ1-5|TRBD1
CASSPGTGNGQPQHF
TGTGCCAGCAGTCCAGGGACAGGCAACGGTCAGCCCCAGCATTTT
>TRBV14|many|TRBJ2-1|TRBD2
CASSQGYSGIPTYNEQFF
TGTGCCAGCAGCCAAGGTTACAGCGGGATACCTACCTACAATGAGCAGTTCTTC
>TRBV9|many|TRBJ2-2|-
CASSVAVTGNTGELFF
TGTGCCAGCAGCGTAGCAGTGACAGGGAACACCGGGGAGCTGTTTTTT
>TRBV5-1|medium-sized|TRBJ1-1|-
CASSQIGGTEAFF
TGCGCCAGCAGCCAAATAGGAGGCACTGAAGCTTTCTTT
>TRBV15|many|TRBJ2-1|TRBD1
CATSREGQGRDEQFF
TGTGCCACCAGCAGAGAGGGACAGGGGAGGGATGAGCAGTTCTTC
>TRBV7-8|many|TRBJ2-3|-
CASSLVRIDTQYF
TGTGCCAGCAGCTTAGTCAGGATAGATACGCAGTATTTT
>TRBV20-1|many|TRBJ1-1|TRBD1
CSARDWTGSNTEAFF
TGCAGTGCTAGAGACTGGACAGGCTCGAACACTGAAGCTTTCTTT
>TRBV7-2|many|TRBJ2-1|-
CASSLASNNEQFF
TGTGCCAGCAGCTTAGCTTCGAACAATGAGCAGTTCTTC
>TRBV29-1|many|TRBJ1-1|-
CSVVGWGNTEAFF
TGCAGCGTTGTGGGCTGGGGGAACACTGAAGCTTTCTTT
>TRBV7-9|-|TRBJ2-7|TRBD1
CASLPDRGYEQYF
TGTGCCAGCCTCCCGGACAGGGGCTACGAGCAGTACTTC
>TRBV18|many|TRBJ1-2|TRBD1
CASSQDREYGYTF
TGTGCCAGCTCACAGGACAGGGAATATGGCTACACCTTC
>TRBV29-1|many|TRBJ1-4|TRBD1
CSGRTGGSNEKLFF
TGCAGCGGACGAACAGGGGGTAGTAACGAAAAACTGTTTTTT
>TRBV29-1|many|TRBJ1-2|TRBD1
CSVVGGHGYTF
TGCAGCGTTGTAGGGGGCCATGGCTACACCTTC
>TRBV5-1|many|TRBJ2-1|TRBD1
CASTTDRGSNNEQFF
TGCGCCAGCACCACGGACAGGGGGAGTAACAATGAGCAGTTCTTC
>TRBV20-1|-|TRBJ2-3|TRBD2
CSATNRVTSGGAWSDTQYF
TGCAGTGCCACAAACCGGGTTACTAGCGGGGGGGCCTGGTCAGATACGCAGTATTTT